The T cell receptor (beta chain) under discussion was sequenced for a study of blood T cell repertoires in COVID-19. Study-wide background: Specimens from acute and convalescent COVID-19 originated in the United States, Italy and Spain. Sources were T cells, B-cell-depleted T cells, or PBMCs; the material itself was cDNA or gDNA.

In the authors' methods: Estimation of nucleated cell counts was performed using reference gene primer amplification. Data came from immunoSEQ multiplex PCR; TCRdb stores just in-frame clones and leaves some out. The D gene and trimming were derived from the DNA, and the V and J assignments and clone size from that table. The sample contains tens of thousands of clones, 86% of which appear only once. CDR1 is MNHEY and CDR2 is SMNVEV in the germline V gene (reference sequence). Losses at the gene ends were 5 bases for V and 2 bases for J; bases not matched to a gene: 14. This CDR3 is 18 amino acids long.

The sample consisted of peripheral blood. The sequence was collected from a woman at least 80 years old with acute or convalescent COVID-19. This chain connects TRBV27 to TRBJ2-3; the match to TRBD2 covers 9 bases. CDR3 nucleotides: TGTGCCAGCAGTCCCACTATAGGGGCGGGGGGGCTCACAGATACGCAGTATTTT. This translates into CASSPTIGAGGLTDTQYF.